The rows below give T cell receptor beta chains drawn from one sample of a study of shared clonotypes between healthy human individuals. Profiled with immunoSEQ multiplex PCR; TCRdb holds only in-frame clones, not every one. The sample holds about 2 million clones, over 85% seen once. The sequencing input was naive CD8+ T cells sorted from blood. The receptors here all came from a man in his late teens or twenties in good health. Both conserved end residues are part of each CDR3. A D gene is named only where the DNA matches it firmly. Size is stated for part of the rows, as once, few or many counts, or as a class when the clone is expanded.

abundance	d_gene	v_gene	j_gene	CDR3aa	CDR3nt
.	.	TRBV28	TRBJ2-7	CASSFRGGFYEQYF	TGTGCCAGCAGTTTTAGGGGTGGCTTCTACGAGCAGTACTTC
.	.	TRBV6-6	TRBJ2-5	CASSPRTAQETQYF	TGTGCCAGCAGCCCGCGGACAGCCCAAGAGACCCAGTACTTC
.	.	TRBV13	TRBJ1-2	CASSLGLLGGYTF	TGTGCCAGCAGCTTAGGACTTTTAGGGGGCTACACCTTC
.	.	TRBV4-1	TRBJ2-7	CASSLQAGTQVYEQYF	TGCGCCAGCAGCCTACAAGCCGGGACCCAGGTCTACGAGCAGTACTTC
.	.	TRBV9	TRBJ2-2	CASSVLLNTGELFF	TGTGCCAGCAGCGTACTCCTGAACACCGGGGAGCTGTTTTTT
.	.	TRBV13	TRBJ1-6	CASSLGGIGSPLHF	TGTGCCAGCAGCTTGGGGGGCATCGGTTCACCCCTCCACTTT
.	TRBD1	TRBV5-1	TRBJ2-3	CASSFSDRVLTDTQYF	TGCGCCAGCAGCTTCAGCGACAGGGTACTCACAGATACGCAGTATTTT
.	.	TRBV5-6	TRBJ1-3	CASSFLGNTIYF	TGTGCCAGCAGCTTCCTTGGAAACACCATATATTTT
once	TRBD2	TRBV7-9	TRBJ2-7	CAIGRTDRYEQYF	TGTGCCATCGGGAGGACGGATCGCTACGAGCAGTACTTC
.	.	TRBV5-1	TRBJ1-2	CASSLQGSETSGNYGYTF	TGCGCCAGCAGCCTACAAGGGTCTGAAACCTCCGGTAACTATGGCTACACCTTC
.	.	TRBV4-1	TRBJ2-2	CASSQASSGGVITGELFF	TGCGCCAGCAGCCAAGCTTCGTCCGGCGGGGTAATCACCGGGGAGCTGTTTTTT
.	TRBD1	TRBV7-2	TRBJ2-7	CASSHFGTGGEQYF	TGTGCCAGCAGCCATTTCGGGACAGGGGGCGAGCAGTACTTC
.	TRBD1	TRBV7-9	TRBJ2-5	CASSLGPSGRGRQETQYF	TGTGCCAGCAGCTTAGGTCCCTCTGGCAGGGGGCGACAAGAGACCCAGTACTTC
.	TRBD2	TRBV7-9	TRBJ2-1	CASSLDTGLGYNEQFF	TGTGCCAGCAGCTTAGATACGGGACTAGGGTACAATGAGCAGTTCTTC
once	.	TRBV27	TRBJ2-7	CASSLTGSDYEQYF	TGTGCCAGCAGTTTAACCGGTTCCGACTACGAGCAGTACTTC
.	.	TRBV7-2	TRBJ1-2	CASNDGGIYGYTF	TGTGCCAGCAATGACGGGGGGATTTATGGCTACACCTTC
.	TRBD1	TRBV5-1	TRBJ2-1	CASSLVQGVYNEQFF	TGCGCCAGCAGCTTAGTACAGGGGGTATACAATGAGCAGTTCTTC
.	TRBD1	TRBV5-6	TRBJ1-1	CASSWDRLNTEAFF	TGTGCCAGCAGCTGGGACAGACTGAACACTGAAGCTTTCTTT
.	TRBD1	TRBV4-1	TRBJ1-2	CASSQTDRGYGYTF	TGCGCCAGCAGCCAGACGGACAGGGGTTATGGCTACACCTTC
.	.	TRBV29-1	TRBJ1-1	CSGYRDGNTEAFF	TGCAGCGGCTACCGGGACGGCAACACTGAAGCTTTCTTT
once	.	TRBV6-6	TRBJ1-1	CASSYLGGMNTEAFF	TGTGCCAGCAGTTACCTCGGTGGCATGAACACTGAAGCTTTCTTT
.	.	TRBV15	TRBJ2-3	CATKGGRGGTDTQYF	TGTGCCACCAAAGGAGGGCGTGGGGGCACAGATACGCAGTATTTT
.	.	TRBV7-2	TRBJ2-7	CASSFFLSLSEQYF	TGTGCCAGCAGCTTCTTTTTATCTTTAAGCGAGCAGTACTTC
.	.	TRBV11-2	TRBJ1-1	CASSLNGQHTEAFF	TGTGCCAGCAGCCTAAACGGACAGCACACTGAAGCTTTCTTT
.	TRBD1	TRBV25-1	TRBJ2-7	CASSESGRGNEQYF	TGTGCCAGCAGTGAAAGCGGCAGGGGGAACGAGCAGTACTTC
once	.	TRBV7-9	TRBJ1-4	CASTRDRRNEKLFF	TGTGCCAGCACCCGAGACAGGAGGAATGAAAAACTGTTTTTT
.	TRBD2	TRBV7-8	TRBJ2-1	CASSQTGGPYNEQFF	TGTGCCAGCAGCCAGACGGGGGGGCCCTACAATGAGCAGTTCTTC
.	TRBD1	TRBV5-4	TRBJ2-1	CASSYQGANEQFF	TGTGCCAGCAGCTACCAGGGGGCTAATGAGCAGTTCTTC
.	TRBD1	TRBV7-2	TRBJ1-3	CASSLGPGQGRGNTIYF	TGTGCCAGCAGCTTAGGGCCGGGACAGGGAAGGGGAAACACCATATATTTT
.	.	TRBV7-2	TRBJ2-3	CASSLAKSTLRETQYF	TGTGCCAGCAGCTTAGCGAAAAGTACCCTAAGGGAGACGCAGTATTTT
.	TRBD1	TRBV10-3	TRBJ1-2	CAISESGTGGYGYTF	TGTGCCATCAGTGAGTCGGGGACAGGGGGCTATGGCTACACCTTC
.	.	TRBV27	TRBJ1-1	CASSPGPGYNTEAFF	TGTGCCAGCAGTCCTGGCCCGGGTTACAACACTGAAGCTTTCTTT
.	.	TRBV7-2	TRBJ2-1	CASDSGGYNEQFF	TGTGCCAGTGATTCTGGGGGTTACAATGAGCAGTTCTTC
.	.	TRBV6-1	TRBJ2-3	CASSGIAEPSTDTQYF	TGTGCCAGCAGTGGAATAGCGGAACCTAGCACAGATACGCAGTATTTT
.	.	TRBV7-9	TRBJ2-1	CASSLSAGGDDEQFF	TGTGCCAGCAGCCTCTCGGCAGGGGGGGATGATGAGCAGTTCTTC